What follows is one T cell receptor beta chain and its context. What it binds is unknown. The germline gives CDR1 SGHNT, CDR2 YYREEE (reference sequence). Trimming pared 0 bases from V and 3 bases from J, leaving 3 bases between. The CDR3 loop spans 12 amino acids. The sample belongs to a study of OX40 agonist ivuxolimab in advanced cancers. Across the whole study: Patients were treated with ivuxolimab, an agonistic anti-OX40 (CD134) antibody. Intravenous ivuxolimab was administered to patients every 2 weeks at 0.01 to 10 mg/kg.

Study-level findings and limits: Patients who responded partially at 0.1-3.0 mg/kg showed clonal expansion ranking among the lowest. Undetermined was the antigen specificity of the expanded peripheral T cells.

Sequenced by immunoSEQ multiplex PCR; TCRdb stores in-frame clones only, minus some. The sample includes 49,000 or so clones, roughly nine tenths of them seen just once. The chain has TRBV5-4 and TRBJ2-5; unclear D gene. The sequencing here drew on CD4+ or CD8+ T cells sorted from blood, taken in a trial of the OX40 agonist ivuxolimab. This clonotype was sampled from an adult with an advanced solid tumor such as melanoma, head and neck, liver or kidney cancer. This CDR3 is CASSLEEETQYF. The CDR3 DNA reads TGTGCCAGCAGCTTGGAAGAAGAGACCCAGTACTTC.